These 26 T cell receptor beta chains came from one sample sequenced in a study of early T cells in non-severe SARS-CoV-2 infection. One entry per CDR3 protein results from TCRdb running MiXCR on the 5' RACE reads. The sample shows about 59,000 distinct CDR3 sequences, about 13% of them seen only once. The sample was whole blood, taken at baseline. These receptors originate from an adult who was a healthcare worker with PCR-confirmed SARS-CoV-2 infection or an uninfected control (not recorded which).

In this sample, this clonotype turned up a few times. The CDR3 nucleotides read TGTGCCAGCAGATTACTAGCGGGAGTGTACGAGCAGTACTTC. Its translation: CASRLLAGVYEQYF. The V call is TRBV7-2, the J call TRBJ2-7, with 11 bases lining up with TRBD2. V shed 6 bases and J 4 bases; nucleotides not matched to a gene: 5. The germline gives CDR1 SGHTA, CDR2 FQGNSA. The length of the CDR3 is 14 residues.

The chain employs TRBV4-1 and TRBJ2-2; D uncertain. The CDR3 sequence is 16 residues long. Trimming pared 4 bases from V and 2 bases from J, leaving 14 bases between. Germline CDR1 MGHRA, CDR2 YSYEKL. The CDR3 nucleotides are TGCGCCAGCAGCCCTACTCCTTCGACTAACACCGGGGAGCTGTTTTTT. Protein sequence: CASSPTPSTNTGELFF.

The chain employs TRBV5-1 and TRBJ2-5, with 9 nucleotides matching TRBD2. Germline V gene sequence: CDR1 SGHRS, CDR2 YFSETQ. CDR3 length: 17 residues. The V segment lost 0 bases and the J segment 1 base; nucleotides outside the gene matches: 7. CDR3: CASSLEGSGSPQETQYF. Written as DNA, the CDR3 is TGCGCCAGCAGCTTGGAAGGTAGCGGGAGCCCCCAAGAGACCCAGTACTTC.

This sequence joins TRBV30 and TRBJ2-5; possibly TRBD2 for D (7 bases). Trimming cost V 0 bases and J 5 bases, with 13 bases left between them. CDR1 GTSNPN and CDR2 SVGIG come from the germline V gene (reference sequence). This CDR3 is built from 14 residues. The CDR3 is CAWSVRGARETQYF. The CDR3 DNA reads TGTGCCTGGAGTGTCCGGGGGGCGCGGGAGACCCAGTACTTC.

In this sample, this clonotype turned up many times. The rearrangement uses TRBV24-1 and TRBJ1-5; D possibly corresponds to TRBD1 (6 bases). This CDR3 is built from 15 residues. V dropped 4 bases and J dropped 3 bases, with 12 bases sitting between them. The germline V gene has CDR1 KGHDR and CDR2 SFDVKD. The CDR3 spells CATSDPRTVNQPQHF. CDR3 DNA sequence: TGTGCCACCAGTGACCCCAGGACAGTCAATCAGCCCCAGCATTTT.

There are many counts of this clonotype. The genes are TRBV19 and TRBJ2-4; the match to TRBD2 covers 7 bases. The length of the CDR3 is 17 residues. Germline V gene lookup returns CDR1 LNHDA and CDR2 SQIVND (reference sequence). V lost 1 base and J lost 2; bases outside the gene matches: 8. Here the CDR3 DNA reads TGTGCCAGTAGTATAGCAAGGGCGAGCGGGACCAAAAACATTCAGTACTTC. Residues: CASSIARASGTKNIQYF.

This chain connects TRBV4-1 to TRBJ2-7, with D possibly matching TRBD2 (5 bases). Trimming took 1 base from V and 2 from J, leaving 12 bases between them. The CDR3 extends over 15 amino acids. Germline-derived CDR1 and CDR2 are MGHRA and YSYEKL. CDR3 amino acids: CASSQVLAGTYEQYF. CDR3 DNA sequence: TGCGCCAGCAGCCAAGTTCTAGCAGGCACCTACGAGCAGTACTTC.

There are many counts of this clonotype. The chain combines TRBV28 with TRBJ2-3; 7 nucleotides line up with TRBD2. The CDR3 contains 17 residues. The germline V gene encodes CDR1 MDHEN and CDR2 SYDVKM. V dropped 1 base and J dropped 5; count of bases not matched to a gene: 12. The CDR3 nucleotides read TGTGCCAGCAGTTTATCCAACGGAGCATGGGAGGGAGATACGCAGTATTTT. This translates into CASSLSNGAWEGDTQYF.

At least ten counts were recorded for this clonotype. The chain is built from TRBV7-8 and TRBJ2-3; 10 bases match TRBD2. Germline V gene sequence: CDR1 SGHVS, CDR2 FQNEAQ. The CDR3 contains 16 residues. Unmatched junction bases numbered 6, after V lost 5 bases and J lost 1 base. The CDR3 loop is CASSLPGTSGTDTQYF. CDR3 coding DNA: TGTGCCAGCAGCCTCCCCGGGACTAGCGGCACAGATACGCAGTATTTT.

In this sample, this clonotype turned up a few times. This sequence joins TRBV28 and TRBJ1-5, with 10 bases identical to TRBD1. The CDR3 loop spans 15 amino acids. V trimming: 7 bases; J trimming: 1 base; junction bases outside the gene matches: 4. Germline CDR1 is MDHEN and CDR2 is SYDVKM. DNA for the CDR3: TGTGCCAGCACCCCGGACAGGGGGAGCAATCAGCCCCAGCATTTT. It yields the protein CASTPDRGSNQPQHF.

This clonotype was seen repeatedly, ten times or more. This chain's CDR3 is CASSLGGYSNQPQHF. The CDR3 nucleotides are TGTGCCAGCAGCTTAGGGGGGTACAGCAATCAGCCCCAGCATTTT. The rearrangement links TRBV7-9 to TRBJ1-5; D perhaps matches TRBD1 (5 bases). The V gene lost 1 base and the J gene lost 1 base, with 8 bases spanning the gap. The length of the CDR3 is 15 residues. The V gene's germline CDR1 is SEHNR and CDR2 FQNEAQ (reference sequence).

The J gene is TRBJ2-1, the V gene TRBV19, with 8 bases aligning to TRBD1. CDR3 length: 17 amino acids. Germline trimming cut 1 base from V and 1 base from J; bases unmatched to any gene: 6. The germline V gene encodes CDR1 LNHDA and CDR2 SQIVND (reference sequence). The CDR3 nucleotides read TGTGCCAGTAGTATAGGTACAGGGGGAGTATCCTACAATGAGCAGTTCTTC. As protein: CASSIGTGGVSYNEQFF.

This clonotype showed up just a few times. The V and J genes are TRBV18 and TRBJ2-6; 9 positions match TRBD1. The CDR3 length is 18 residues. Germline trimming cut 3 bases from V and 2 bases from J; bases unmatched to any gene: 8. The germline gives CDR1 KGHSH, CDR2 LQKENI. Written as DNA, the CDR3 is TGTGCCAGCTCACCTCGGACAGGGGATAGGACTGGGGCCAACGTCCTGACTTTC. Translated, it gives CASSPRTGDRTGANVLTF. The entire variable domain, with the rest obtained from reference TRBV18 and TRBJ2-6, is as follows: NAGVMQNPRHLVRRRGQEARLRCSPMKGHSHVYWYRQLPEEGLKFMVYLQKENIIDESGMPKERFSAEFPKEGPSILRIQQVVRGDSAAYFCASSPRTGDRTGANVLTFGAGSRLTVL.

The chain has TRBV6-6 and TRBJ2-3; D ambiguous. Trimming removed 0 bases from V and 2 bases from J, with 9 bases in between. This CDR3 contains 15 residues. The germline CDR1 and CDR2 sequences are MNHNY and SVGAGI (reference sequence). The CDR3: CASSYSETATDTQYF. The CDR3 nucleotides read TGTGCCAGCAGTTACTCTGAGACGGCCACAGATACGCAGTATTTT.

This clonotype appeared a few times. The CDR3 DNA follows: TGTGCCAGCAGTGAACGGGGGGCCAGTTTCATGAACACTGAAGCTTTCTTT. Amino acid sequence: CASSERGASFMNTEAFF. The V and J genes are TRBV6-1 and TRBJ1-1, with D possibly being TRBD1 (6 bases). V lost 2 bases and J 0 bases, leaving 16 bases between the germline ends. The CDR3 totals 17 residues. Germline-derived CDR1 and CDR2 are MNHNS and SASEGT.

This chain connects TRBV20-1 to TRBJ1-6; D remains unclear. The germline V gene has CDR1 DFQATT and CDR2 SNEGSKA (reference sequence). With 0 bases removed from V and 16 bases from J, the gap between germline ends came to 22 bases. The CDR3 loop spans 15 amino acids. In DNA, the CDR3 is TGCAGTGCTAGAGAGACCCCTGGAGGCCTTCAAGCACTCCACTTT. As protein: CSARETPGGLQALHF.

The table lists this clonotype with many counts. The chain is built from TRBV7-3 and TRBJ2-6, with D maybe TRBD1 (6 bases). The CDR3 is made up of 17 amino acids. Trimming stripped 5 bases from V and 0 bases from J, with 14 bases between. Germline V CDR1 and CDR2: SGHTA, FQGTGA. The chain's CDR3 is CASSAQGRDSGANVLTF. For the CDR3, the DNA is TGTGCCAGCAGCGCACAGGGAAGGGACTCTGGGGCCAACGTCCTGACTTTC. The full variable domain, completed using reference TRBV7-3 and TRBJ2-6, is GAGVSQTPSNKVTEKGKYVELRCDPISGHTALYWYRQSLGQGPEFLIYFQGTGAADDSGLPNDRFFAVRPEGSVSTLKIQRTERGDSAVYLCASSAQGRDSGANVLTFGAGSRLTVL.

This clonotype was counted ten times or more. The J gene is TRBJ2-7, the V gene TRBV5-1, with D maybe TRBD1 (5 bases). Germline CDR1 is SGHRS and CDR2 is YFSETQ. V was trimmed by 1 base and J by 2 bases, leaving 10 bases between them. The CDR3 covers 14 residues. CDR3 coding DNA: TGCGCCAGCAGCTTGCCGGACACGGCCTACGAGCAGTACTTC. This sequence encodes CASSLPDTAYEQYF.

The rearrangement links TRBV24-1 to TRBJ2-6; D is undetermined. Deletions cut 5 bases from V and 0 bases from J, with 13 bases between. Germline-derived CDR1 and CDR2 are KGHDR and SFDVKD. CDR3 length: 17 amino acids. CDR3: CATSGADGSSGANVLTF. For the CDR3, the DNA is TGTGCCACCAGTGGCGCGGACGGTAGCTCTGGGGCCAACGTCCTGACTTTC.

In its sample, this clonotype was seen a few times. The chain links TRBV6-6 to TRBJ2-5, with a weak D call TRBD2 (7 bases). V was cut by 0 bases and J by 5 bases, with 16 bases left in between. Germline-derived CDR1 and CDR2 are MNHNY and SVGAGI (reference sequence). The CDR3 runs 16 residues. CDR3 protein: CASSYSWDYRDETQYF. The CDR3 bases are TGTGCCAGCAGTTACTCGTGGGACTACAGGGATGAGACCCAGTACTTC.

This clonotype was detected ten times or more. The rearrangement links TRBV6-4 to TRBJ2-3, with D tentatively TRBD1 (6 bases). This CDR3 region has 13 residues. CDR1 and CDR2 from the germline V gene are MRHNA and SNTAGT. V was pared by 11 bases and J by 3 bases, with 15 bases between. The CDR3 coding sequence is TGTGCCTCAGGGGAAAGTGATACAGATACGCAGTATTTT. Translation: CASGESDTDTQYF.

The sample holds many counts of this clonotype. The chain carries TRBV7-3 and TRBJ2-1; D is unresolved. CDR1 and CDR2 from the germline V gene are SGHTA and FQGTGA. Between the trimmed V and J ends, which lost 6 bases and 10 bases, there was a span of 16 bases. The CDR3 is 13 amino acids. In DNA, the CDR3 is TGTGCCAGCAGTTCCGACGTAATGGCGGAGCAGTTCTTC. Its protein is CASSSDVMAEQFF. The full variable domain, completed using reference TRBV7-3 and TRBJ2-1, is GAGVSQTPSNKVTEKGKYVELRCDPISGHTALYWYRQSLGQGPEFLIYFQGTGAADDSGLPNDRFFAVRPEGSVSTLKIQRTERGDSAVYLCASSSDVMAEQFFGPGTRLTVL.

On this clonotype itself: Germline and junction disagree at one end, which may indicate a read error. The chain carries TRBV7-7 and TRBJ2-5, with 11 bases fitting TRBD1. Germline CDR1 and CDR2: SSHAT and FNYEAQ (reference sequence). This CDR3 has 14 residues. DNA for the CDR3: TGTGCTAGCAGCACCGGGACAGGGGGAGAGACCCAGTACTTC. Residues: CASSTGTGGETQYF.

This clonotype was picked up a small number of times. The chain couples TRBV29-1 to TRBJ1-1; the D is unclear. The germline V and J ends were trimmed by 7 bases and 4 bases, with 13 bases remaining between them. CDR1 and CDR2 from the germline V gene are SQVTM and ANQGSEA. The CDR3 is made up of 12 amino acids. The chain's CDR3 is CSAGPLGTEAFF. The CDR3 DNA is TGCAGCGCCGGGCCCTTGGGCACTGAAGCTTTCTTT. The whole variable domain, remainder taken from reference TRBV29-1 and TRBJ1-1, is SAVISQKPSRDICQRGTSLTIQCQVDSQVTMMFWYRQQPGQSLTLIATANQGSEATYESGFVIDKFPISRPNLTFSTLTVSNMSPEDSSIYLCSAGPLGTEAFFGQGTRLTVV.

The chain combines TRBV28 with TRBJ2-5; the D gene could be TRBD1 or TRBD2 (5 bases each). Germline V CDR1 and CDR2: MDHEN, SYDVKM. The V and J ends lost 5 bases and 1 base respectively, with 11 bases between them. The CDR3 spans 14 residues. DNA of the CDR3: TGTGCCAGCAGTCCAGCGAGGGGCCAAGAGACCCAGTACTTC. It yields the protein CASSPARGQETQYF.

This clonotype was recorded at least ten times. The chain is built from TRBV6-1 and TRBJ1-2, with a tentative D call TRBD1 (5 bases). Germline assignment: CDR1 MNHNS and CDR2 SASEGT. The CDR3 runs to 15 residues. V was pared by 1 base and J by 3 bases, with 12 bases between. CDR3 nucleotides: TGTGCCAGCAGTGAAGTCCCAGGGCGCGACTATGGCTACACCTTC. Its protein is CASSEVPGRDYGYTF.